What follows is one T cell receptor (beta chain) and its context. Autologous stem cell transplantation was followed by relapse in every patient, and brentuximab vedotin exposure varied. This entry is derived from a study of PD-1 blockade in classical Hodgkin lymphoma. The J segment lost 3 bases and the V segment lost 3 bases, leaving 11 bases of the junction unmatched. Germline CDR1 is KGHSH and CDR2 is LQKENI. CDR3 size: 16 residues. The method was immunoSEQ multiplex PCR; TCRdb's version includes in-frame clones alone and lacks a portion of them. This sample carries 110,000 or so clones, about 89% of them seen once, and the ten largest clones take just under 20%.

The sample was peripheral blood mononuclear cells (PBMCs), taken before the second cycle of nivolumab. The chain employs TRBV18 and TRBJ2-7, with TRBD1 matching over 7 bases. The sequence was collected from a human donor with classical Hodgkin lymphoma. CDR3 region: CASSPSQGIGIYEQYF. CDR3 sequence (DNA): TGTGCCAGCTCACCTTCACAGGGGATAGGGATCTACGAGCAGTACTTC.